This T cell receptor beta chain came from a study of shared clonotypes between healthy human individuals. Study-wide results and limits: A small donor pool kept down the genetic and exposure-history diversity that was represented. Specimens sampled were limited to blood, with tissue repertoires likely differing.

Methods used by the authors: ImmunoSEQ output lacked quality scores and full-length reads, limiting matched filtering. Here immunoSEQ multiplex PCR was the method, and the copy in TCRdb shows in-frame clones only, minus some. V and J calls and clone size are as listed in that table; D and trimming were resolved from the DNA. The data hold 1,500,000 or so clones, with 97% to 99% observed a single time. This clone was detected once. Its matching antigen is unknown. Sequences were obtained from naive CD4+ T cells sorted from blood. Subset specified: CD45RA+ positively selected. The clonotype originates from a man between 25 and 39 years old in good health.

The CDR3 DNA is TGTGCCAGCAGCTTAGGCCGAGCTAGCTCCTACGAGCAGTACTTC. Protein product: CASSLGRASSYEQYF. The rearrangement joins TRBV11-2 to TRBJ2-7, with D unclear. V was clipped by 1 base and J by 0 bases, with 10 bases between them. The CDR3 is made up of 15 amino acids. Germline CDR1 reads SGHAT; CDR2 reads FQNNGV.